A single sample is the source of the 13 T cell receptor beta chains below, sequenced in a study of monozygotic twins with inflammatory bowel disease. TCRdb re-called the 5' RACE reads and gives one entry per CDR3 protein, without DNA. Recorded for this sample: around 370,000 distinct CDR3 sequences. The specimen was blood. All receptors derive from a human donor with ulcerative colitis or Crohn's disease, or a healthy co-twin of an affected twin (not recorded which).

The chain combines TRBV11-2 with TRBJ1-2; TCRdb designates TRBD1, a call that cannot be tested without DNA. The CDR3 sequence is 17 residues long. The germline V gene encodes CDR1 SGHAT and CDR2 FQNNGV. The CDR3 sequence is CASSPRDRGTTAEGYTF.

The V gene is TRBV20-1, the J gene TRBJ2-1; TCRdb indicates TRBD2, and absent DNA this call remains unverified. In germline, CDR1 is DFQATT, CDR2 SNEGSKA (reference sequence). CDR3 length equals 15 residues. The CDR3 here is CSARTGGPSYNEQFF.

This chain connects TRBV5-4 to TRBJ2-7; without DNA, the TCRdb call of TRBD1 cannot be checked. The CDR3 sequence is 16 residues long. The germline V gene encodes CDR1 SGHNT and CDR2 YYREEE (reference sequence). The chain's CDR3 is CASSLDPGGVGYEQYF.

The gene calls are TRBV20-1 and TRBJ2-2; lacking DNA, the TRBD1 call made by TCRdb goes unchecked. CDR3 length: 16 amino acids. Germline V gives CDR1 DFQATT, CDR2 SNEGSKA (reference sequence). The CDR3 region is CSARKTGDSNTGELFF.

The chain joins TRBV27 to TRBJ2-7; TCRdb's D call, TRBD1, is unchecked because there is no DNA. This CDR3 spans 18 amino acids. Germline CDR1 MNHEY, CDR2 SMNVEV (reference sequence). Here the CDR3 reads CASSLRQILPGDPYEQYF.

The chain uses TRBV3-1 and TRBJ1-2; TCRdb picks TRBD1, but there is no DNA to check that call. The CDR3 is made up of 15 amino acids. Germline CDR1 reads LGHDT; CDR2 reads YNNKEL (reference sequence). This CDR3 is CASSFQRQGVKGYTF.

The CDR3 protein is CASSLVGGFRSSTDTQYF. V and J are TRBV7-3 and TRBJ2-3; TCRdb's D call, TRBD1, is unchecked because there is no DNA. The CDR3 extends over 18 amino acids. Germline-derived CDR1 and CDR2 are SGHTA and FQGTGA.

This chain connects TRBV5-5 to TRBJ2-3; TCRdb picks TRBD1, but there is no DNA to check that call. The length of the CDR3 is 14 residues. Looked up from germline, CDR1 is SGHKS and CDR2 is YYEKEE (reference sequence). The CDR3 sequence is CASSPTGSTDTQYF. Complete variable domain (other parts from reference TRBV5-5 and TRBJ2-3): DAGVTQSPTHLIKTRGQQVTLRCSPISGHKSVSWYQQVLGQGPQFIFQYYEKEERGRGNFPDRFSARQFPNYSSELNVNALLLGDSALYLCASSPTGSTDTQYFGPGTRLTVL.

The CDR3 loop is CASSRISAGLF. The V call is TRBV12-3 or TRBV12-4, the J call TRBJ2-1; TCRdb designates TRBD1, a call that cannot be tested without DNA. The CDR3 consists of 11 residues.

CDR3 residues: CASTTASGRHNEQFF. The chain couples TRBV19 to TRBJ2-1; TCRdb's D call of TRBD2 is untestable without DNA. This CDR3 spans 15 amino acids. CDR1 is LNHDA and CDR2 is SQIVND in the germline V gene (reference sequence).

This chain uses TRBV4-1 with TRBJ1-2. Germline CDR1 and CDR2: MGHRA and YSYEKL. The CDR3 is 14 residues long. The CDR3 here is CASSQDGGEYGYTF.

V gene TRBV25-1 combines with J gene TRBJ2-7; TCRdb's assignment of TRBD1 cannot be checked, as there is no DNA. CDR1 MGHDK and CDR2 SYGVNS come from the germline V gene. This CDR3 region has 15 residues. This CDR3 reads CASSVQGTSTYEQYF.

The chain couples TRBV5-1 to TRBJ2-1; TCRdb designates TRBD1, a call that cannot be tested without DNA. CDR3 length: 16 residues. CDR1 and CDR2 (germline): SGHRS, YFSETQ. This chain's CDR3 is CASSPLGETVYNEQFF.